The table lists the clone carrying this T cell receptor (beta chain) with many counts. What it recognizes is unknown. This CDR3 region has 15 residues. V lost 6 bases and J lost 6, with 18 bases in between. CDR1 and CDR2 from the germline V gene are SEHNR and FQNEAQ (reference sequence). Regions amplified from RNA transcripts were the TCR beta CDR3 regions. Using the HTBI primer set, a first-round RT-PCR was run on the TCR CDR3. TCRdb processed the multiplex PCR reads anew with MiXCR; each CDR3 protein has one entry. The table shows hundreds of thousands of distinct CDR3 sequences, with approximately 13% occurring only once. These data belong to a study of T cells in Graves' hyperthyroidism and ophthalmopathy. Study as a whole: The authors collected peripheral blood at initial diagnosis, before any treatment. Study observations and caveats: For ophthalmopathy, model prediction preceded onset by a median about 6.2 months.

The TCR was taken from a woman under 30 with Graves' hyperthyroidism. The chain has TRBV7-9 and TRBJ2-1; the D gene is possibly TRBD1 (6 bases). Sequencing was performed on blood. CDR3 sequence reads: CASSQSGVLSNEQFF. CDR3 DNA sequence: TGTGCCAGCAGTCAGTCAGGGGTGCTCAGCAATGAGCAGTTCTTC.